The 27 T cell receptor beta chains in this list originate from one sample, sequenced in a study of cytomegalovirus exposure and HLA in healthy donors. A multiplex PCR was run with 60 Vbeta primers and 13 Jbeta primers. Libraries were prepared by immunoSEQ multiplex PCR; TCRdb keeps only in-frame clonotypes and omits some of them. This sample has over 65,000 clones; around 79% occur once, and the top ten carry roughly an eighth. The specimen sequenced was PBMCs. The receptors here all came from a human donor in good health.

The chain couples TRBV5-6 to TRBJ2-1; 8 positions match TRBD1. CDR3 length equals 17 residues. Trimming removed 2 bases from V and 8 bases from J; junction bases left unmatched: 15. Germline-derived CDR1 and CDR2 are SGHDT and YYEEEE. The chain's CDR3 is CASSLLMDRARSDEQFF. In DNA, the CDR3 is TGTGCCAGCAGCTTATTAATGGACAGGGCGAGGAGTGATGAGCAGTTCTTC.

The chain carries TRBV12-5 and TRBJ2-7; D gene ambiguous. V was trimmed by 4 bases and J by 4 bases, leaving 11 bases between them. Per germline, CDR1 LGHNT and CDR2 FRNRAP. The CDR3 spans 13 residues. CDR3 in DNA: TGTGCTAGTGGTTGGAGCGACCTATACGAGCAGTACTTC. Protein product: CASGWSDLYEQYF.

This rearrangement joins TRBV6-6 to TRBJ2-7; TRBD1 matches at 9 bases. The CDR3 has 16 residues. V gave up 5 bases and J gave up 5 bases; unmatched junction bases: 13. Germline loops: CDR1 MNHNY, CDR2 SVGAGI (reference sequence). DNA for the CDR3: TGTGCCAGCAGTCGGGTTACAACAGGGGGCTTCCACGAGCAGTACTTC. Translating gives CASSRVTTGGFHEQYF.

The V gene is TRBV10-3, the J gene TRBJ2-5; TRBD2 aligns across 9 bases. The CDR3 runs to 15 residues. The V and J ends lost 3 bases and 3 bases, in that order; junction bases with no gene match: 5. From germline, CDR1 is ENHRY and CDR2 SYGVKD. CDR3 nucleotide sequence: TGTGCCATCAGTGACAGCGGGGGGAAGAAAGAGACCCAGTACTTC. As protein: CAISDSGGKKETQYF.

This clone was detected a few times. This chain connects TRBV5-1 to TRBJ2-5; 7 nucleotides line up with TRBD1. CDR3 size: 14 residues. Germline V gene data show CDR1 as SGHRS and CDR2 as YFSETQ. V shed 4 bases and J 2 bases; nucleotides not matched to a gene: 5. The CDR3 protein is CASSGTTGQETQYF. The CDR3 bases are TGCGCCAGCAGCGGAACGACAGGGCAAGAGACCCAGTACTTC.

CDR3 in amino acids: CASSLYEGANYGYTF. The CDR3 nucleotides read TGTGCCAGCAGCTTATATGAGGGAGCTAACTATGGCTACACCTTC. J is TRBJ1-2 and V is TRBV7-9; no firm D call. The CDR3 sequence is 15 residues long. Looked up from germline, CDR1 is SEHNR and CDR2 is FQNEAQ (reference sequence). V lost 2 bases and J 0 bases, leaving 10 bases between the germline ends.

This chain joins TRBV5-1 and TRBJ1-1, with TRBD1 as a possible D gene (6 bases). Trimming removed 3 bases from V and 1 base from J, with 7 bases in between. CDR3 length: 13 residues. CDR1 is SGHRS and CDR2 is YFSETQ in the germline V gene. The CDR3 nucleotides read TGCGCCAGCAGCTGGGGACAGAACACTGAAGCTTTCTTT. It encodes CASSWGQNTEAFF.

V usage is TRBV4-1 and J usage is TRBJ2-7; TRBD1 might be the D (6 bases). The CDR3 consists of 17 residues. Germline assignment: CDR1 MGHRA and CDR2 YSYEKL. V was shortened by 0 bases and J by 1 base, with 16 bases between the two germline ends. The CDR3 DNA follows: TGCGCCAGCAGCCAAGATCTCGTAGGGGGAACGTCCTACGAGCAGTACTTC. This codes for CASSQDLVGGTSYEQYF.

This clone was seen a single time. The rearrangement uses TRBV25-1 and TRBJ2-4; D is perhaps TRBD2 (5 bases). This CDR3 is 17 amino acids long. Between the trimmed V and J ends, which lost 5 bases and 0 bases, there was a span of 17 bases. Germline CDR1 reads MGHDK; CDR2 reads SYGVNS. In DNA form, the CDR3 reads TGTGCCAGCAGTCCGGCTGTTTCGGGGTTAGCCAAAAACATTCAGTACTTC. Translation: CASSPAVSGLAKNIQYF.

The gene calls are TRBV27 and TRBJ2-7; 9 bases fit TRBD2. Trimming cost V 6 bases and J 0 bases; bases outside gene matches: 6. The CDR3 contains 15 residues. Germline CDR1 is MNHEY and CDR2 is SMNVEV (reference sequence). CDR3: CASRIAGVSSYEQYF. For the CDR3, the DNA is TGTGCCAGCAGAATAGCGGGGGTATCCTCCTACGAGCAGTACTTC.

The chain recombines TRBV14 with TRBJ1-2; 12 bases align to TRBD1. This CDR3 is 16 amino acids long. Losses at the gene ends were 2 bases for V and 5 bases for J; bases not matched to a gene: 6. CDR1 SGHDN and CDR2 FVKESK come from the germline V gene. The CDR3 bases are TGTGCCAGCAGCCAATGGGGACAGGGGGCCGATTATGGCTACACCTTC. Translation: CASSQWGQGADYGYTF. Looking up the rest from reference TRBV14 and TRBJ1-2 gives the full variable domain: EAGVTQFPSHSVIEKGQTVTLRCDPISGHDNLYWYRRVMGKEIKFLLHFVKESKQDESGMPNNRFLAERTGGTYSTLKVQPAELEDSGVYFCASSQWGQGADYGYTFGSGTRLTVV.

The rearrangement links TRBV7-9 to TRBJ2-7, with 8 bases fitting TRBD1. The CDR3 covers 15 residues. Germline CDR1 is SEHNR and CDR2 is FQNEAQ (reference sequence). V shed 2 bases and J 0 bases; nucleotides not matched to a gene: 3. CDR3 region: CASSLSGQGSYEQYF. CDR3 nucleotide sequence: TGTGCCAGCAGCTTATCTGGACAGGGCTCCTACGAGCAGTACTTC. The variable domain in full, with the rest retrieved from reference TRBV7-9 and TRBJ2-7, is DTGVSQNPRHKITKRGQNVTFRCDPISEHNRLYWYRQTLGQGPEFLTYFQNEAQLEKSRLLSDRFSAERPKGSFSTLEIQRTEQGDSAMYLCASSLSGQGSYEQYFGPGTRLTVT.

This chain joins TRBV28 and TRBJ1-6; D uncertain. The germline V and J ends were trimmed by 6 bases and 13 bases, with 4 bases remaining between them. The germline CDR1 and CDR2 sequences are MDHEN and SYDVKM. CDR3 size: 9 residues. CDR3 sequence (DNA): TGTGCCAGCAGCCATCCCCTCCACTTT. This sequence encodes CASSHPLHF.

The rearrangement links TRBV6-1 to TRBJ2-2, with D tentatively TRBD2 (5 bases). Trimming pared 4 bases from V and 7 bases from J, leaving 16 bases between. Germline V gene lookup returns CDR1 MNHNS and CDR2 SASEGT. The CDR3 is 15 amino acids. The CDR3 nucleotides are TGTGCCAGCAGTGTACTATCAAGGGCGGGCGGGGAGCTGTTTTTT. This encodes CASSVLSRAGGELFF.

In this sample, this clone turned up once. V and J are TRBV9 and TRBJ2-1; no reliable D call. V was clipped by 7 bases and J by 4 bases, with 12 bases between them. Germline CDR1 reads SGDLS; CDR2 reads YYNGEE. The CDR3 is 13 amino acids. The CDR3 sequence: CASDKAGYNEQFF. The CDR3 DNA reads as TGTGCCAGCGATAAAGCTGGTTACAATGAGCAGTTCTTC.

CDR3 amino acids: CASSSGDSSEAFF. CDR3 coding DNA: TGCGCCAGCAGCTCGGGTGACAGCTCTGAAGCTTTCTTT. The chain combines TRBV5-1 with TRBJ1-1, with D perhaps matching TRBD1 (5 bases). The CDR3 runs to 13 residues. Trimming took off 3 bases at V and 6 bases at J, with 12 bases between the two ends. Germline V lookup: CDR1 SGHRS, CDR2 YFSETQ.

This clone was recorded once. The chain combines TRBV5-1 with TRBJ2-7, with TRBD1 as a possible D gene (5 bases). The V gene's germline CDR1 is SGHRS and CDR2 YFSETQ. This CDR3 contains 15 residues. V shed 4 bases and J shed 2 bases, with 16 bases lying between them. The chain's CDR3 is CASSLSLGAPYEQYF. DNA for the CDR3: TGCGCCAGCAGCCTCTCGTTAGGGGCCCCCTACGAGCAGTACTTC.

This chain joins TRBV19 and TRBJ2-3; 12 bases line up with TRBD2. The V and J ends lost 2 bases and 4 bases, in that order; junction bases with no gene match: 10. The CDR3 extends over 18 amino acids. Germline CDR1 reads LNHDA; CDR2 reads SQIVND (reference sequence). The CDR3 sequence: CASSIRGPSGGEPDTQYF. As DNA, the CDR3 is TGTGCCAGTAGTATACGGGGACCTAGCGGGGGGGAACCAGATACGCAGTATTTT.

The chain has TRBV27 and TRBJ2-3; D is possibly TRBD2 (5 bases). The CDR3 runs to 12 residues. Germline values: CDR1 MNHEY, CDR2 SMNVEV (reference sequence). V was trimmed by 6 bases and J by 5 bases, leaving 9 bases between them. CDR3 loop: CASRSAGDTQYF. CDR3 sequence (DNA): TGTGCCAGCAGATCCGCGGGAGATACGCAGTATTTT.

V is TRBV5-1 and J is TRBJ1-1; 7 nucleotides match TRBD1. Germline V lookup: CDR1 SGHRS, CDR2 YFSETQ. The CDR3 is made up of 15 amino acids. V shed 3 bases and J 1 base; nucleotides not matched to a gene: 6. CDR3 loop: CASSSPTGPNTEAFF. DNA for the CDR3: TGCGCCAGCAGCTCCCCGACAGGGCCGAACACTGAAGCTTTCTTT. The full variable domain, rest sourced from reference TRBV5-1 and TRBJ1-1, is KAGVTQTPRYLIKTRGQQVTLSCSPISGHRSVSWYQQTPGQGLQFLFEYFSETQRNKGNFPGRFSGRQFSNSRSEMNVSTLELGDSALYLCASSSPTGPNTEAFFGQGTRLTVV.

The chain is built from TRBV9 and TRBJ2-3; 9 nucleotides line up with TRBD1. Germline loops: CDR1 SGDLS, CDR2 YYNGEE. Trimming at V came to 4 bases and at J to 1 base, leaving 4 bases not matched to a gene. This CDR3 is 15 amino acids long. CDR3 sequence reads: CASSPRTGGTDTQYF. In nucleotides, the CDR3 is TGTGCCAGCAGCCCCCGGACAGGGGGCACAGATACGCAGTATTTT.

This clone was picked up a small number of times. The CDR3, as DNA: TGTGCCAGCAGTCCCGCCAGGGGAGATAATTCACCCCTCCACTTT. Residues: CASSPARGDNSPLHF. The chain uses TRBV7-6 and TRBJ1-6; possibly TRBD1 for D (6 bases). CDR3 length: 15 residues. V lost 6 bases to trimming and J lost 5 bases, with 14 bases between them. Germline CDR1 SGHVS, CDR2 FNYEAQ. Using reference TRBV7-6 and TRBJ1-6 for the parts outside the CDR3, the full variable domain is GAGVSQSPRYKVTKRGQDVALRCDPISGHVSLYWYRQALGQGPEFLTYFNYEAQQDKSGLPNDRFSAERPEGSISTLTIQRTEQRDSAMYRCASSPARGDNSPLHFGNGTRLTVT.

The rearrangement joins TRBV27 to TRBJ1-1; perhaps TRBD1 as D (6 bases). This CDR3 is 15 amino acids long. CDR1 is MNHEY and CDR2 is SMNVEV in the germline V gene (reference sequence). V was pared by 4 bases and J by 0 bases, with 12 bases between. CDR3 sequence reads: CASSSSGTLNTEAFF. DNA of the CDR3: TGTGCCAGCAGTTCCTCCGGGACACTGAACACTGAAGCTTTCTTT.

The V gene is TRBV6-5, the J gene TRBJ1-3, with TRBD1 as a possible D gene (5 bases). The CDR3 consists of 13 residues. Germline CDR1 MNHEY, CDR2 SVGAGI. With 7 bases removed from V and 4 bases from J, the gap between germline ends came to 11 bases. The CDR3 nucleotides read TGTGCCAGCACTAACGACAGAGGAAACACCATATATTTT. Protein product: CASTNDRGNTIYF.

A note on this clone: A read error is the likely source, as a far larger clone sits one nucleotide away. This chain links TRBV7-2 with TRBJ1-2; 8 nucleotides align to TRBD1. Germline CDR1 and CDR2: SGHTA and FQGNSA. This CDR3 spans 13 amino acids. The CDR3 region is CASSPGTGYGYPF. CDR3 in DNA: TGTGCCAGCAGCCCTGGGACAGGCTATGGCTACCCCTTC.

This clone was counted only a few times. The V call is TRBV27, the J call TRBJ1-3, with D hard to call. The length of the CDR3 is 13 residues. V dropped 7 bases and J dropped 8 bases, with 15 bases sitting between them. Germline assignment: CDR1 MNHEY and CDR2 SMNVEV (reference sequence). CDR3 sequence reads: CASKKVSGDTIYF. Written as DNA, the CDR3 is TGTGCCAGCAAAAAGGTCTCGGGAGACACCATATATTTT.

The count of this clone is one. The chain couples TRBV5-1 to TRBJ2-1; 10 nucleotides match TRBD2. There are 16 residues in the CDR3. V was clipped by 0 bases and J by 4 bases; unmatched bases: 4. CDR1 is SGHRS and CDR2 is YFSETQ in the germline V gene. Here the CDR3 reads CASSLESSGGYNEQFF. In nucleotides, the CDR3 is TGCGCCAGCAGCTTGGAGTCTAGCGGGGGATACAATGAGCAGTTCTTC.